One and the same sample provided the 16 T cell receptor beta chains below, sequenced in a study of PD-1 blockade in mismatch repair-deficient tumors. TCRdb's table, derived via immunoSEQ multiplex PCR, lists solely in-frame clones and lacks some. The table has about 66,000 clones, approximately 82% seen once. This material consisted of peripheral blood, taken 2 weeks after starting pembrolizumab. These receptors came from an adult with mismatch repair-deficient cancer.

The chain employs TRBV5-4 and TRBJ2-2, with TRBD1 identical over 10 bases. J was trimmed by 4 bases and V by 4 bases; bases with no gene match: 7. Germline V gives CDR1 SGHNT, CDR2 YYREEE (reference sequence). The CDR3 runs to 16 residues. The DNA for the CDR3 is TGTGCCAGCAGCCGCCGGGGACAGGGGCTCACCGGGGAGCTGTTTTTT. Encoded protein: CASSRRGQGLTGELFF.

The chain employs TRBV13 and TRBJ2-7, with D perhaps TRBD2 (6 bases). CDR1 is PRHDT and CDR2 is FYEKMQ in the germline V gene (reference sequence). The V end lost 4 bases, the J end lost 0 bases, and 16 bases lay between the germline ends. There are 16 residues in the CDR3. The DNA of the CDR3 is TGTGCCAGCAGCTCCCTAAGAGCGGGTCGCTCCTACGAGCAGTACTTC. Protein: CASSSLRAGRSYEQYF. The full variable domain, rest sourced from reference TRBV13 and TRBJ2-7, is AAGVIQSPRHLIKEKRETATLKCYPIPRHDTVYWYQQGPGQDPQFLISFYEKMQSDKGSIPDRFSAQQFSDYHSELNMSSLELGDSALYFCASSSLRAGRSYEQYFGPGTRLTVT.

V gene TRBV9 combines with J gene TRBJ1-3, with D hard to call. The CDR3 length is 14 residues. The V and J ends lost 0 bases and 4 bases respectively, with 8 bases between them. Germline V gene lookup returns CDR1 SGDLS and CDR2 YYNGEE. The CDR3 protein is CASSVDQEGNTIYF. As DNA, the CDR3 is TGTGCCAGCAGCGTAGATCAGGAGGGAAACACCATATATTTT.

In its sample, this clone was seen a few times. This chain links TRBV28 with TRBJ1-5; no reliable D call. The CDR3 is made up of 13 amino acids. CDR1 and CDR2 from the germline V gene are MDHEN and SYDVKM. Deletions cut 7 bases from V and 2 bases from J, with 9 bases between. As DNA, the CDR3 is TGTGCCAGCACCTCCTGGGGCAATCAGCCCCAGCATTTT. Its translation is CASTSWGNQPQHF.

The rearrangement uses TRBV7-3 and TRBJ1-1; 8 nucleotides align to TRBD1. The CDR3 spans 13 residues. The V gene end was trimmed by 4 bases and the J gene end by 3 bases; junction bases not matched to a gene: 1. CDR1 is SGHTA, CDR2 FQGTGA, per germline. Written as DNA, the CDR3 is TGTGCCAGCAGCTCCAGGGGGCACACTGAAGCTTTCTTT. Translation: CASSSRGHTEAFF.

The genes are TRBV7-2 and TRBJ2-7; TRBD1 agrees at 7 bases. This CDR3 comprises 14 residues. Germline V gene lookup returns CDR1 SGHTA and CDR2 FQGNSA. The V gene end was trimmed by 5 bases and the J gene end by 1 base; junction bases not matched to a gene: 5. The CDR3 loop is CASSPRQGSYEQYF. DNA of the CDR3: TGTGCCAGCAGCCCCCGACAGGGTTCCTACGAGCAGTACTTC.

The chain links TRBV27 to TRBJ2-6, with D perhaps TRBD1 or TRBD2 (5 bases each). Germline-derived CDR1 and CDR2 are MNHEY and SMNVEV (reference sequence). There are 18 residues in the CDR3. With 0 bases removed from V and 1 base from J, the gap between germline ends came to 13 bases. The CDR3 is CASSLSGDATSGANVLTF. CDR3 nucleotide sequence: TGTGCCAGCAGTTTATCAGGGGACGCCACATCTGGGGCCAACGTCCTGACTTTC.

V is TRBV5-1 and J is TRBJ2-5, with 8 bases fitting TRBD2. J lost 1 base, V lost 4 bases, and 6 bases had no gene match. The CDR3 covers 15 residues. CDR1 is SGHRS, CDR2 YFSETQ, per germline. DNA for the CDR3: TGCGCCAGCAGCACCATAGCGGGAATCCAAGAGACCCAGTACTTC. Translated: CASSTIAGIQETQYF.

The DNA for the CDR3 is TGTGCCAGCAGCCTCGAGGGAGGGCCGAACACTGAAGCTTTCTTT. Amino acid sequence: CASSLEGGPNTEAFF. The chain couples TRBV6-5 to TRBJ1-1; D is uncertain. Germline-derived CDR1 and CDR2 are MNHEY and SVGAGI. The CDR3 has 15 residues. V was shortened by 6 bases and J by 1 base, with 15 bases between the two germline ends.

The chain combines TRBV5-4 with TRBJ2-1, with D uncertain. The CDR3 length is 13 residues. V lost 4 bases, J lost 5 bases, and 10 bases lay in between. The germline V gene has CDR1 SGHNT and CDR2 YYREEE (reference sequence). The CDR3 nucleotides read TGTGCCAGCAGCCTTAGCCGCAACAATGAGCAGTTCTTC. Protein product: CASSLSRNNEQFF.

The chain links TRBV4-1 to TRBJ1-1; unclear D gene. This CDR3 is built from 12 residues. Germline CDR1 reads MGHRA; CDR2 reads YSYEKL. V was clipped by 5 bases and J by 4 bases, with 8 bases between them. This CDR3 reads CASSVGRTEAFF. CDR3 DNA sequence: TGCGCCAGCAGCGTAGGGCGCACTGAAGCTTTCTTT.

This clone was detected once. V and J are TRBV10-3 and TRBJ2-5, with a weak D call TRBD1 (5 bases). Per germline, CDR1 ENHRY and CDR2 SYGVKD. This CDR3 comprises 15 residues. V lost 7 bases and J lost 0, with 15 bases in between. CDR3 loop: CAITENPDNQETQYF. CDR3 coding DNA: TGTGCCATCACCGAGAACCCGGACAACCAAGAGACCCAGTACTTC.

By frequency in the sample, this clone is medium-sized (0.01 to 0.1%). This chain uses TRBV6-1 with TRBJ2-7; the D gene is possibly TRBD1 (6 bases). The CDR3 extends over 15 amino acids. The germline gives CDR1 MNHNS, CDR2 SASEGT. With 7 bases removed from V and 0 bases from J, the gap between germline ends came to 16 bases. The CDR3: CASKEVTGSSYEQYF. The CDR3 region has the DNA TGTGCCAGCAAGGAAGTGACAGGTAGCTCCTACGAGCAGTACTTC.

J is TRBJ2-1 and V is TRBV7-6; no firm D call. Between the trimmed V and J ends, which lost 5 bases and 9 bases, there was a span of 14 bases. Germline CDR1 is SGHVS and CDR2 is FNYEAQ. CDR3 length: 13 residues. The CDR3 sequence is CASSPLGPTEQFF. The CDR3 bases are TGTGCCAGCAGCCCTCTAGGACCTACTGAGCAGTTCTTC.

Here the CDR3 reads CAIRRQFQETQYF. Written as DNA, the CDR3 is TGTGCCATAAGAAGACAGTTCCAAGAGACCCAGTACTTC. The chain employs TRBV2 and TRBJ2-5; possible D gene TRBD1, 5 bases. V was shortened by 10 bases and J by 1 base, with 13 bases between the two germline ends. Germline-derived CDR1 and CDR2 are SNHLY and FYNNEI. The CDR3 length is 13 residues.

The chain couples TRBV9 to TRBJ2-1, with D maybe TRBD2 (6 bases). Germline V gene sequence: CDR1 SGDLS, CDR2 YYNGEE. The CDR3 has 16 amino acids. V gave up 3 bases and J gave up 4 bases, with 17 bases separating them. Written as DNA, the CDR3 is TGTGCCAGCAGCGCACTATATTCGGGACTTTACAATGAGCAGTTCTTC. Protein product: CASSALYSGLYNEQFF.